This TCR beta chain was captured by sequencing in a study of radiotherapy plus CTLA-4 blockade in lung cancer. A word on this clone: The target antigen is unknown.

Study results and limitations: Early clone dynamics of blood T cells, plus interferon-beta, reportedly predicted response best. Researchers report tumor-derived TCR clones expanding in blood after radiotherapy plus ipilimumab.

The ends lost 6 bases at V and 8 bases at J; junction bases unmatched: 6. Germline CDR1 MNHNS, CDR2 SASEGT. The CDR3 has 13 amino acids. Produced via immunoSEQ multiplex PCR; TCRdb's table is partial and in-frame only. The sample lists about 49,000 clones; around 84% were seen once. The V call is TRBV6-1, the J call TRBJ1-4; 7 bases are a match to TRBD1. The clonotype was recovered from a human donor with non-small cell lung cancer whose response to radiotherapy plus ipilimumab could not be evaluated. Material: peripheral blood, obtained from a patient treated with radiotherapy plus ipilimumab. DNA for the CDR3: TGTGCCAGCAGCAGACAGGGAGGCGAAAAACTGTTTTTT. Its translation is CASSRQGGEKLFF.